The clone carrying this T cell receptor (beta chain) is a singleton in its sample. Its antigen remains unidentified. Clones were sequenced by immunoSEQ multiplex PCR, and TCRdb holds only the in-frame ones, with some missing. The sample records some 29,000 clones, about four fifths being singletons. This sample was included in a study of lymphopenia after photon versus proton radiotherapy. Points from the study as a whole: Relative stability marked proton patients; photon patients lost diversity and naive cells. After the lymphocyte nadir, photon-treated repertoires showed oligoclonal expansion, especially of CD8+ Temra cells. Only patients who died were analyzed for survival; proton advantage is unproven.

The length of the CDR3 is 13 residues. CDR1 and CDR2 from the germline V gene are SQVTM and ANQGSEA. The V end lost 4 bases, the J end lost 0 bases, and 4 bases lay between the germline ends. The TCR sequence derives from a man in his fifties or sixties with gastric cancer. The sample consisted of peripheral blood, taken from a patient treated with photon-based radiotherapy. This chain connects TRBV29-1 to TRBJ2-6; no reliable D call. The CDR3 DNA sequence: TGCAGCGTTGCCCTCTCTGGGGCCAACGTCCTGACTTTC. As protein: CSVALSGANVLTF.